These 7 T cell receptor beta chains originate from one sample sequenced in a study of HIV-infected children after antiretroviral therapy interruption. RNA-based 3' RACE libraries used unique molecular identifiers. TCRdb re-called the 3' RACE reads with MiXCR, one entry per CDR3 protein. The sample contains about 50,000 distinct CDR3 sequences, roughly 4.5% of which appear only once. The treatment: PENTA 11 planned treatment interruption arm or continuous ART arm. Sample: CD45RA+ CD4+ T cells from PBMCs, pooled from several time points, taken from a donor given antiretroviral therapy, either interrupted or continuous. Subset denoted: naive CD4+ CD45RA+ CD45RO- T cells. Receptor source: a pool of human donors with HIV.

This clonotype turned up a few times. This chain joins TRBV24-1 and TRBJ2-2; D call uncertain. The V and J ends lost 3 bases and 1 base respectively, with 5 bases between them. The CDR3 length is 14 residues. Germline V lookup: CDR1 KGHDR, CDR2 SFDVKD. This chain's CDR3 is CATSDPGNTGELFF. In DNA form, the CDR3 reads TGTGCCACCAGTGATCCAGGGAACACCGGGGAGCTGTTTTTT.

This clonotype was observed at least ten times. The chain employs TRBV6-5 and TRBJ2-1; D ambiguous. The V end was cut by 2 bases, the J end by 1 base, with 9 bases between. The CDR3 spans 15 residues. CDR1 is MNHEY, CDR2 SVGAGI, per germline. Here the CDR3 reads CASSYGDLSYNEQFF. DNA for the CDR3: TGTGCCAGCAGTTACGGCGACTTGTCCTACAATGAGCAGTTCTTC.

This clonotype appeared many times. This chain links TRBV12-3 or TRBV12-4 with TRBJ1-2; maybe TRBD1 (5 bases). V gave up 1 base and J gave up 0 bases, with 12 bases separating them. The length of the CDR3 is 16 residues. This chain's CDR3 is CASSLGGLRANYGYTF. As DNA, the CDR3 is TGTGCCAGCAGTTTAGGGGGACTCAGAGCTAACTATGGCTACACCTTC.

The table lists this clonotype with many counts. This chain uses TRBV25-1 with TRBJ1-1; D gene unclear. V was trimmed by 4 bases and J by 0 bases, leaving 9 bases between them. This CDR3 is 14 amino acids long. Germline V CDR1 and CDR2: MGHDK, SYGVNS. The CDR3 region has the DNA TGTGCCAGCAGTGTGGGCACTTTGAACACTGAAGCTTTCTTT. Protein: CASSVGTLNTEAFF.

This clonotype was counted ten times or more. V is TRBV4-2 and J is TRBJ1-1, with TRBD1 matching 7 bases. This CDR3 is built from 14 residues. Trimming removed 4 bases from V and 3 bases from J; junction bases left unmatched: 5. The germline gives CDR1 LGHNA, CDR2 YNFKEQ. The CDR3 DNA reads as TGTGCCAGCAGCCCCATTGGACAGGACACTGAAGCTTTCTTT. Its translation: CASSPIGQDTEAFF.

This clonotype has a count of ten or more. This sequence joins TRBV5-8 and TRBJ2-1; TRBD1 is a possible D gene (6 bases). CDR3 length: 13 residues. Germline CDR1 and CDR2: SGHTS and YDEGEE. V lost 3 bases and J 10 bases, leaving 14 bases between the germline ends. CDR3 sequence: CASSSTGFGEQFF. Here the CDR3 DNA reads TGTGCCAGCAGCTCAACAGGGTTTGGCGAGCAGTTCTTC.

This chain connects TRBV28 to TRBJ1-5; no firm D call. Germline V gene data show CDR1 as MDHEN and CDR2 as SYDVKM. The CDR3 runs 13 residues. V dropped 6 bases and J dropped 1 base, with 7 bases sitting between them. This CDR3 reads CASSFDSNQPQHF. The CDR3 DNA follows: TGTGCCAGCAGCTTCGACAGCAATCAGCCCCAGCATTTT.